This paragraph covers one T cell receptor (beta chain) sequence. The data derive from a study of control samples from healthy donors and cancer patients. This CDR3 has 13 residues. The J segment lost 9 bases and the V segment lost 3 bases, leaving 6 bases of the junction unmatched. The germline CDR1 and CDR2 sequences are SGDLS and YYNGEE. Generated by immunoSEQ multiplex PCR, the TCRdb table keeps only in-frame clones and is missing some. The data show approximately 52,000 clones, about nine tenths seen once. This sequence joins TRBV9 and TRBJ2-3, with 8 nucleotides matching TRBD1. The sample comprised PBMCs. The source of this sequence is a man aged 60 to 75 with head and neck cancer. Here the CDR3 DNA reads TGTGCCAGCAGCGGGCGGACAGGGCCGACGCAGTATTTT. Translated: CASSGRTGPTQYF.